This TCR beta chain was recorded in a study of blood T cell repertoires in COVID-19 (dated by TCRdb to 2020 to 2022). In terms of the full investigation: Samples from collaborators originated in the United States, Italy and Spain and spanned both the acute and convalescent phases of COVID-19. The prospective study material was composed of cDNA or gDNA derived from T cells, B-cell-depleted T cells, or PBMCs. Nearly every sample came with metadata listing a de-identified subject ID, COVID-19 status, age in years and sex. The repertoires were released in a freely available public database meant as a resource for research on the immune response to SARS-CoV-2. Deeply sampled blood TCRbeta repertoires from subjects exposed to, actively infected with, or recovered from COVID-19 were included in the dataset. HLA class I and class II types, where available, came from metadata supplied by the sample provider rather than from assay-based typing. Samples were obtained from the ongoing ImmuneRACE study (first 160 participants) and from approximately 1,200 subjects provided by 6 global collaborators. Overall study outcomes, separate from this receptor: Clinical and demographic metadata were provided uncurated, with the amount varying by source and participant.

V is pruned by 5 bases and J by 5 bases, leaving 12 bases of the junction without a gene match. Including cysteine and phenylalanine, the CDR3 has 16 amino acids. This entry keeps only the CDR3 DNA: 48 bases, framed from base 1. Based on the germline V gene, the CDR1 and CDR2 sequences are SGHTA and FQGNSA. TCRbeta CDR3 regions were amplified from genomic DNA by means of the immunoSEQ Assay, a bias-controlled multiplex PCR. The study's own analysis went as follows. Nucleated cell counts per sample were estimated from amplification of reference gene primers within the assay. To quantify the absolute abundance of each unique TCRbeta CDR3 rearrangement, sequence reads were collapsed and filtered. For each sample, productive Simpson clonality was calculated as the square root of Simpson's diversity index over productive rearrangements. TCRdb holds this immuneACCESS table with in-frame rearrangements only. Some clones are missing; in checked studies, unresolved V genes explain under half, and the rest has no known cause. V and J calls plus clone size are reproduced from that table; the DNA served to infer D and trimming. The sample profile shows hundreds of thousands of clones; around nine tenths of them were found once. Under 15% of the sample belongs to the ten largest clones.

One collaborating source in Seattle enrolled patients while the patients were actively infected and followed the patients over time throughout the course of disease. The collaborating institutions used their own protocols to collect whole blood in K2EDTA tubes. For TCRbeta analysis, collaborators shipped samples as frozen whole blood, isolated PBMCs, or DNA extracted from either of those sample types. For this clone: It has no known antigen specificity. No clone much larger than this one lies a single base away; base qualities are absent.

The clonotype comes from a woman in her sixties or seventies with COVID-19, enrolled during active disease. Sequenced input: peripheral blood. The chain is made from TRBV7-2 and TRBJ1-1; 9 bases in the middle match TRBD1. Here the CDR3 is given as CASSRTPDRGYTEAFF. DNA sequence: TGTGCCAGCAGCCGGACCCCGGACAGGGGTTATACTGAAGCTTTCTTT.